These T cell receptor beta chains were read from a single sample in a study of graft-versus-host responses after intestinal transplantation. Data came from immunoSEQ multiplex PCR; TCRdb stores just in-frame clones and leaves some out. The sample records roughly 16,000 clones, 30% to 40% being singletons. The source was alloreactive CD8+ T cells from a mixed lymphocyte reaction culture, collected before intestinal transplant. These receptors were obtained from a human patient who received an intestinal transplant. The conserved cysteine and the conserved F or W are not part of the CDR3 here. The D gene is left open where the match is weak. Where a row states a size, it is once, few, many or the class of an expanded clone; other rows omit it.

CDR3: ASSLPARGLINTEAF
J: TRBJ1-1
D: -
length: 15
size: few
V: TRBV28

CDR3: ASSAWGDYQPQH
J: TRBJ1-5
D: -
length: 12
size: once
V: TRBV6-1

CDR3: ASSVGQGFEQY
J: TRBJ2-7
D: TRBD1
length: 11
size: -
V: TRBV6-5

CDR3: ASSPTSGSHTGELF
J: TRBJ2-2
D: TRBD2
length: 14
size: -
V: TRBV4-2

CDR3: ASTMFASYNEQF
J: TRBJ2-1
D: -
length: 12
size: few
V: TRBV6-8

CDR3: ASSPGTASTDTQY
J: TRBJ2-3
D: -
length: 13
size: few
V: TRBV27

CDR3: ASRTTGFEQY
J: TRBJ2-7
D: -
length: 10
size: -
V: TRBV28

CDR3: ASSPPSDNEQF
J: TRBJ2-1
D: -
length: 11
size: medium-sized
V: TRBV18

CDR3: ASSLPSGWDLEVSETQY
J: TRBJ2-5
D: -
length: 17
size: few
V: TRBV7-2

CDR3: ASSQLGNHSYEQY
J: TRBJ2-7
D: -
length: 13
size: -
V: TRBV7-7

CDR3: ASSSGGAAYEQF
J: TRBJ2-1
D: -
length: 12
size: -
V: TRBV19

CDR3: ASSPYRDNQPQH
J: TRBJ1-5
D: -
length: 12
size: -
V: TRBV28

CDR3: ASSQELDQPQH
J: TRBJ1-5
D: -
length: 11
size: -
V: TRBV4-1

CDR3: ASSDLSYEQY
J: TRBJ2-7
D: -
length: 10
size: few
V: TRBV6-6

CDR3: ASSPQDRYEQY
J: TRBJ2-7
D: -
length: 11
size: few
V: TRBV11-3

CDR3: ASSLKGSPAHNEQF
J: TRBJ2-1
D: -
length: 14
size: -
V: TRBV7-9

CDR3: AISDSTAQETQY
J: TRBJ2-5
D: -
length: 12
size: few
V: TRBV10-3

CDR3: ASSHGTGTQELMNTEAF
J: TRBJ1-1
D: -
length: 17
size: once
V: TRBV4-1

CDR3: AWDRGGGQETQY
J: TRBJ2-5
D: TRBD2
length: 12
size: -
V: TRBV30

CDR3: ASSPIWGIYEQY
J: TRBJ2-7
D: -
length: 12
size: -
V: TRBV5-1

CDR3: ASSPLAGGPADTQY
J: TRBJ2-3
D: TRBD2
length: 14
size: -
V: TRBV7-4

CDR3: ASSPSGGLDTQY
J: TRBJ2-3
D: TRBD2
length: 12
size: -
V: TRBV5-7

CDR3: ASSVGGGGEETQY
J: TRBJ2-5
D: -
length: 13
size: -
V: TRBV7-9

CDR3: ASSLGYEQY
J: TRBJ2-7
D: -
length: 9
size: once
V: TRBV5-1

CDR3: SVDRQGEAF
J: TRBJ1-1
D: TRBD1
length: 9
size: few
V: TRBV29-1

CDR3: ASSPQLRLAGRTYEQY
J: TRBJ2-7
D: TRBD2
length: 16
size: -
V: TRBV5-1

CDR3: ASSPWTGNTEAF
J: TRBJ1-1
D: TRBD1
length: 12
size: few
V: TRBV7-9

CDR3: ASSIGLGGAGELF
J: TRBJ2-2
D: -
length: 13
size: -
V: TRBV19

CDR3: ASSYRRRLSGANVLT
J: TRBJ2-6
D: -
length: 15
size: -
V: TRBV18

CDR3: ASSLARQGWTDTQY
J: TRBJ2-3
D: TRBD1
length: 14
size: once
V: TRBV13

CDR3: ATSAGVNEQF
J: TRBJ2-1
D: TRBD2
length: 10
size: medium-sized
V: TRBV6-6

CDR3: ASSSTRGTQY
J: TRBJ2-5
D: -
length: 10
size: -
V: TRBV6-5

CDR3: ASSFGTSGEEQY
J: TRBJ2-7
D: TRBD2
length: 12
size: -
V: TRBV7-6

CDR3: ASSETSAAPYEQY
J: TRBJ2-7
D: TRBD2
length: 13
size: -
V: TRBV4-1

CDR3: ASSPLWTYGYT
J: TRBJ1-2
D: -
length: 11
size: -
V: TRBV6-5

CDR3: ASSWELGTGPWVEQY
J: TRBJ2-7
D: TRBD1
length: 15
size: -
V: TRBV11-2

CDR3: ASNPEQGAGCEQY
J: TRBJ2-7
D: TRBD1
length: 13
size: -
V: TRBV7-3

CDR3: ASSGGWGPFYEQY
J: TRBJ2-7
D: -
length: 13
size: -
V: TRBV5-4

CDR3: ASSLLEGTGYT
J: TRBJ1-2
D: -
length: 11
size: -
V: TRBV7-6